Given below is one TCR beta chain in context. The trim removed 4 bases at V and 0 bases at J, leaving 6 bases unmatched. This CDR3 contains 16 residues. Germline CDR1 reads SGHRS; CDR2 reads YFSETQ. The PCR made use of 60 Vbeta and 13 Jbeta primers. TCRdb keeps only in-frame clones here, not all; method: immunoSEQ multiplex PCR. Of approximately 100,000 clones listed, about 83% were seen once; the top ten hold roughly 5%. This sample is part of a study of cytomegalovirus exposure and HLA in healthy donors. This sequence was found in a female donor in good health and CMV-seropositive. Sequencing was carried out using PBMCs. The chain has TRBV5-1 and TRBJ1-3; 8 bases map to TRBD1. CDR3 sequence: CASSTGTGGSGNTIYF. The CDR3 DNA is TGCGCCAGCAGCACAGGGACAGGAGGCTCTGGAAACACCATATATTTT.